Listed here are 26 T cell receptor beta chains from one sample, sequenced in a study of blood T cell repertoires in COVID-19. TCRdb's table, derived via immunoSEQ multiplex PCR, lists solely in-frame clones and lacks some. Of 75,000 to 100,000 clones in the sample, 70% to 90% were seen once. What was sequenced was peripheral blood. These receptor sequences come from a man between 65 and 85 years old with acute or convalescent COVID-19.

The chain recombines TRBV3-1 (or the pseudogene TRBV3-2) with TRBJ2-4, with 9 bases fitting TRBD2. Germline V lookup: CDR1 LGHDT, CDR2 YNNKEL (reference sequence). This CDR3 is 15 amino acids long. J gave up 5 bases and V 0 bases, and 2 bases lay outside the gene matches. This chain's CDR3 is CASSQDASGENIQYF. CDR3 coding DNA: TGTGCCAGCAGCCAAGATGCTAGCGGGGAAAACATTCAGTACTTC.

The gene calls are TRBV5-1 and TRBJ2-7; 9 nucleotides line up with TRBD1. The CDR3 sequence is 16 residues long. V dropped 4 bases and J dropped 6; count of bases not matched to a gene: 14. CDR1 is SGHRS, CDR2 YFSETQ, per germline. CDR3 sequence reads: CASSLRTGQGMAEQYF. CDR3 in DNA: TGCGCCAGCAGCCTTCGAACCGGACAGGGGATGGCCGAGCAGTACTTC.

This chain joins TRBV7-8 and TRBJ1-5; weak D call: TRBD1 (5 bases). This CDR3 region has 15 residues. The germline V gene has CDR1 SGHVS and CDR2 FQNEAQ. Trimming left V 1 base short and J 7 bases short, with 14 bases between. CDR3 sequence reads: CASSLGAGLFQPQHF. In nucleotides, the CDR3 is TGTGCCAGCAGCTTAGGGGCAGGGCTTTTCCAGCCCCAGCATTTT.

The rearrangement joins TRBV19 to TRBJ1-5; D is undetermined. The germline V gene has CDR1 LNHDA and CDR2 SQIVND (reference sequence). The V and J ends lost 6 bases and 5 bases respectively, with 11 bases between them. The CDR3 is made up of 13 amino acids. This chain's CDR3 is CASRGLTDQPQHF. The CDR3 coding sequence is TGTGCCAGTAGAGGACTTACCGATCAGCCCCAGCATTTT.

The rearrangement joins TRBV23-1 to TRBJ2-7; possibly TRBD1 for D (6 bases). TRBV23-1 is classed as an ORF, of uncertain function. V was pared by 8 bases and J by 1 base, with 12 bases between. This CDR3 has 13 amino acids. CDR3: CASGRQDSYEQYF. The DNA for the CDR3 is TGCGCCAGCGGAAGACAGGATTCCTACGAGCAGTACTTC.

V and J are TRBV30 and TRBJ2-1, with D perhaps matching TRBD2 (6 bases). Germline-derived CDR1 and CDR2 are GTSNPN and SVGIG (reference sequence). Trimming left V 8 bases short and J 7 bases short, with 15 bases between. The CDR3 has 12 residues. The chain's CDR3 is CAGGAVWNEQFF. DNA of the CDR3: TGTGCCGGAGGGGCGGTCTGGAATGAGCAGTTCTTC.

This clone was seen a few times. This chain joins TRBV30 and TRBJ1-2; D is uncertain. Trimming pared 2 bases from V and 3 bases from J, leaving 16 bases between. Per germline, CDR1 GTSNPN and CDR2 SVGIG (reference sequence). The CDR3 consists of 15 residues. As DNA, the CDR3 is TGTGCCTGGAGTACGGGAGCCCAAGCTGACTATGGCTACACCTTC. Protein product: CAWSTGAQADYGYTF.

The chain carries TRBV2 and TRBJ1-1, with TRBD1 matching 10 bases. The germline V gene has CDR1 SNHLY and CDR2 FYNNEI. The CDR3 length is 13 residues. V lost 5 bases to trimming and J lost 10 bases; unmatched junction nucleotides: 7. The CDR3 reads CASSQGQGTLAFF. For the CDR3, the DNA is TGTGCCAGCAGTCAGGGACAGGGGACCTTAGCTTTCTTT.

This clone was counted a few times. J is TRBJ1-6 and V is TRBV9, with no clear D. V gave up 0 bases and J gave up 10 bases, with 14 bases separating them. The CDR3 spans 15 residues. CDR1 is SGDLS, CDR2 YYNGEE, per germline. The DNA for the CDR3 is TGTGCCAGCAGCGTAGCATCCATGATCGGGTCACCCCTCCACTTT. It is translated as CASSVASMIGSPLHF.

CDR3 sequence: CASSLGGWVTGTGGGYTF. The CDR3 nucleotides read TGTGCCAGCAGCTTGGGGGGGTGGGTGACAGGGACAGGTGGTGGCTACACCTTC. The V and J genes are TRBV5-4 and TRBJ1-2, with TRBD1 matching over 8 bases. The CDR3 loop spans 18 amino acids. The ends lost 0 bases at V and 7 bases at J; junction bases unmatched: 17. Germline CDR1 SGHNT, CDR2 YYREEE (reference sequence).

V and J are TRBV10-3 and TRBJ2-5; D is perhaps TRBD2 (6 bases). V lost 0 bases to trimming and J lost 0 bases, with 14 bases between them. Germline lookup yields CDR1 ENHRY and CDR2 SYGVKD. CDR3 length equals 17 residues. This CDR3 is CAISESRGGRYQETQYF. CDR3 bases: TGTGCCATCAGTGAGTCGCGTGGGGGGAGGTACCAAGAGACCCAGTACTTC.

The rearrangement joins TRBV11-2 to TRBJ2-7, with 9 bases aligning to TRBD1. In germline, CDR1 is SGHAT, CDR2 FQNNGV. The CDR3 is 15 amino acids. Losses at the gene ends were 5 bases for V and 3 bases for J; bases not matched to a gene: 8. CDR3 sequence: CASSPQTGGVYEQYF. The DNA for the CDR3 is TGTGCCAGCAGCCCTCAGACAGGGGGAGTCTACGAGCAGTACTTC.

V gene TRBV6-6 combines with J gene TRBJ1-4; 9 bases match TRBD1. The germline V gene encodes CDR1 MNHNY and CDR2 SVGAGI (reference sequence). This CDR3 is built from 17 residues. V was clipped by 6 bases and J by 0 bases; unmatched bases: 8. CDR3 in amino acids: CASRRTGGEATNEKLFF. The CDR3 nucleotides read TGTGCCAGCAGGCGAACAGGGGGCGAGGCAACTAATGAAAAACTGTTTTTT.

This clone was counted once. This chain links TRBV6-5 with TRBJ1-6, with TRBD1 matching 11 bases. The CDR3 covers 14 residues. Trimming at V came to 8 bases and at J to 9 bases, leaving 6 bases not matched to a gene. CDR1 and CDR2 (germline): MNHEY, SVGAGI. For the CDR3, the DNA is TGTGCCAGCGCCTTGGGACAGGGGGGTTCACCCCTCCACTTT. Translation gives CASALGQGGSPLHF.

The chain joins TRBV6-1 to TRBJ1-1; D is undetermined. CDR3 length: 14 residues. Looked up from germline, CDR1 is MNHNS and CDR2 is SASEGT. V gave up 2 bases and J gave up 2 bases, with 9 bases separating them. The CDR3, as DNA: TGTGCCAGCAGTGAACTTGGCTCTAACACTGAAGCTTTCTTT. This codes for CASSELGSNTEAFF.

The chain combines TRBV29-1 with TRBJ1-1; D is ambiguous. Looked up from germline, CDR1 is SQVTM and CDR2 is ANQGSEA. CDR3 length: 13 residues. Trimming stripped 2 bases from V and 4 bases from J, with 11 bases between. The chain's CDR3 is CSVEFGRGTEAFF. The CDR3 DNA reads as TGCAGCGTTGAATTTGGGAGAGGCACTGAAGCTTTCTTT.

This clone was detected once. This chain uses TRBV5-1 with TRBJ1-1, with no clear D. CDR3 length: 13 residues. Germline V gene lookup returns CDR1 SGHRS and CDR2 YFSETQ. Between the trimmed V and J ends, which lost 4 bases and 0 bases, there was a span of 7 bases. CDR3 region: CASSINMNTEAFF. CDR3 bases: TGCGCCAGCAGCATCAACATGAACACTGAAGCTTTCTTT.

The rearrangement links TRBV3-1 (or the pseudogene TRBV3-2) to TRBJ2-7; 13 bases line up with TRBD2. The CDR3 extends over 14 amino acids. V lost 4 bases, J lost 5 bases, and 2 bases stayed unmatched. Looked up from germline, CDR1 is LGHDT and CDR2 is YNNKEL (reference sequence). This chain's CDR3 is CASSPGTSGNEQYF. CDR3 coding DNA: TGTGCCAGCAGCCCGGGGACTAGCGGGAACGAGCAGTACTTC.

This chain links TRBV12-3 or TRBV12-4 with TRBJ1-3; 9 positions agree with TRBD1. CDR3 length: 13 amino acids. The V segment lost 6 bases and the J segment 5 bases; nucleotides outside the gene matches: 2. The CDR3 DNA is TGTGCCAGCAGCGGGACAGGGAGAAACACCATATATTTT. It specifies CASSGTGRNTIYF.

The chain recombines TRBV5-1 with TRBJ1-4; D unresolved. The CDR3 has 15 residues. V dropped 5 bases and J dropped 7 bases, with 18 bases sitting between them. The V gene's germline CDR1 is SGHRS and CDR2 YFSETQ. In DNA form, the CDR3 reads TGCGCCAGCAGTAATGGCGGGATAAAGGGTGAAAAACTGTTTTTT. It encodes CASSNGGIKGEKLFF.

This clone appeared a single time. The rearrangement links TRBV5-1 to TRBJ2-1; D is unresolved. In germline, CDR1 is SGHRS, CDR2 YFSETQ. The V gene lost 0 bases and the J gene lost 9 bases, with 10 bases spanning the gap. The CDR3 consists of 13 residues. CDR3 residues: CASSLDGTFEQFF. Here the CDR3 DNA reads TGCGCCAGCAGCTTGGACGGTACGTTTGAGCAGTTCTTC.

The CDR3 here is CASSFGQNTEAFF. CDR3 DNA sequence: TGTGCCAGCAGTTTTGGGCAGAACACTGAAGCTTTCTTT. This chain connects TRBV12-3 or TRBV12-4 to TRBJ1-1; D remains unclear. Trimming took 3 bases from V and 1 from J, leaving 6 bases between them. The CDR3 is 13 residues long.

This chain connects TRBV5-1 to TRBJ2-7; tentative D call: TRBD2 (7 bases). The CDR3 consists of 17 residues. V dropped 4 bases and J dropped 3 bases, with 23 bases sitting between them. CDR1 is SGHRS and CDR2 is YFSETQ in the germline V gene. In DNA form, the CDR3 reads TGCGCCAGCAGCCTCCGTGGGGGGGGCGAGATCGTCTACGAGCAGTACTTC. It encodes CASSLRGGGEIVYEQYF.

The chain couples TRBV6-5 to TRBJ1-1; TRBD1 agrees at 9 bases. The trim removed 5 bases at V and 3 bases at J, leaving 7 bases unmatched. The CDR3 covers 15 residues. CDR1 and CDR2 (germline): MNHEY, SVGAGI. The CDR3 here is CASSTRQGGDTEAFF. DNA for the CDR3: TGTGCCAGCAGTACCCGACAGGGGGGGGACACTGAAGCTTTCTTT.

This rearrangement joins TRBV7-6 to TRBJ2-2; tentative D call: TRBD2 (5 bases). The germline gives CDR1 SGHVS, CDR2 FNYEAQ. V was cut by 2 bases and J by 0 bases, with 16 bases left in between. The CDR3 runs to 18 residues. This CDR3 is CASSLTDLGGSNTGELFF. For the CDR3, the DNA is TGTGCCAGCAGCTTAACAGACCTGGGCGGGTCGAACACCGGGGAGCTGTTTTTT. The whole variable domain, filled in from reference TRBV7-6 and TRBJ2-2, reads GAGVSQSPRYKVTKRGQDVALRCDPISGHVSLYWYRQALGQGPEFLTYFNYEAQQDKSGLPNDRFSAERPEGSISTLTIQRTEQRDSAMYRCASSLTDLGGSNTGELFFGEGSRLTVL.

This clone was observed once. This chain joins TRBV2 and TRBJ1-1; 9 bases fit TRBD1. V was pared by 7 bases and J by 3 bases, with 3 bases of the junction left unmatched. This CDR3 comprises 13 residues. Looked up from germline, CDR1 is SNHLY and CDR2 is FYNNEI. CDR3 sequence reads: CASTWTGDTEAFF. CDR3 coding DNA: TGTGCCAGCACATGGACAGGGGACACTGAAGCTTTCTTT.